Shown below are 32 T cell receptor beta chains from a single sample sequenced in a study of spatial heterogeneity in lung cancer. Time point indicated: sample taken at primary tumor resection. MiXCR was run by TCRdb on the 5' RACE reads, yielding one entry per CDR3 protein. The sample has about 7,700 distinct CDR3 sequences, 15% to 17% seen once; the top ten hold about 16%. Sequencing used normal lung tissue next to the tumor, obtained at surgery. The receptors were sampled from a male donor with early-stage non-small cell lung cancer.

The chain carries TRBV7-2 and TRBJ2-2, with D perhaps TRBD1 (5 bases). Germline V CDR1 and CDR2: SGHTA, FQGNSA. There are 15 residues in the CDR3. V dropped 1 base and J dropped 3 bases, with 9 bases sitting between them. The CDR3 region has the DNA TGTGCCAGCAGCTTAGTACAGGTCTACACCGGGGAGCTGTTTTTT. Its protein product is CASSLVQVYTGELFF.

A few counts support this clonotype. V gene TRBV29-1 combines with J gene TRBJ2-7; 8 bases are shared with TRBD2. Trimming removed 0 bases from V and 12 bases from J; junction bases left unmatched: 13. CDR3 size: 14 residues. Germline CDR1 reads SQVTM; CDR2 reads ANQGSEA. CDR3 protein: CSVEDKAGVGCRYF. The DNA of the CDR3 is TGCAGCGTTGAAGACAAAGCGGGAGTGGGGTGTAGGTACTTC.

This clonotype was observed a single time. The chain recombines TRBV24-1 with TRBJ2-6; D gene unclear. The V gene lost 9 bases and the J gene lost 0 bases, with 5 bases spanning the gap. CDR1 is KGHDR and CDR2 is SFDVKD in the germline V gene. This CDR3 has 13 residues. CDR3 nucleotides: TGTGCCACCGGGCTCTCTGGGGCCAACGTCCTGACTTTC. As protein: CATGLSGANVLTF.

This clonotype appeared many times. This chain joins TRBV27 and TRBJ1-2; tentative D call: TRBD1 (5 bases). CDR1 and CDR2 (germline): MNHEY, SMNVEV (reference sequence). V was pared by 4 bases and J by 4 bases, with 7 bases between. The CDR3 sequence is 12 residues long. The CDR3 bases are TGTGCCAGCAGTTGGGACGGCTATGGCTACACCTTC. This sequence encodes CASSWDGYGYTF.

The chain recombines TRBV7-6 with TRBJ2-5; D call uncertain. V shed 3 bases and J shed 2 bases, with 7 bases lying between them. The CDR3 is 13 residues long. CDR1 and CDR2 from the germline V gene are SGHVS and FNYEAQ. The CDR3 region is CASSFGRQETQYF. The CDR3 nucleotides read TGTGCCAGCAGCTTCGGCAGGCAAGAGACCCAGTACTTC.

This clonotype was seen at least ten times. V gene TRBV10-3 combines with J gene TRBJ1-1, with D maybe TRBD1 (5 bases). The CDR3 has 13 amino acids. V lost 8 bases and J 1 base, leaving 11 bases between the germline ends. From germline, CDR1 is ENHRY and CDR2 SYGVKD. The CDR3 DNA sequence: TGTGCCATCTCTGGCAGGGAGAACACTGAAGCTTTCTTT. Translation gives CAISGRENTEAFF.

The rearrangement joins TRBV5-1 to TRBJ1-1; tentative D call: TRBD1 (5 bases). CDR3 length: 15 amino acids. The germline gives CDR1 SGHRS, CDR2 YFSETQ. The germline V and J ends were trimmed by 4 bases and 0 bases, with 13 bases remaining between them. CDR3 coding DNA: TGCGCCAGCAGCCCCGGGGACCCCTTGAACACTGAAGCTTTCTTT. It codes for CASSPGDPLNTEAFF.

This clonotype was seen many times. The chain couples TRBV6-6 to TRBJ2-3, with 10 bases lining up with TRBD1. V gave up 6 bases and J gave up 1 base; unmatched junction bases: 4. CDR1 MNHNY and CDR2 SVGAGI come from the germline V gene (reference sequence). This CDR3 region has 15 residues. The CDR3 DNA follows: TGTGCCAGCAGGACAGGGGGCATTGGCACAGATACGCAGTATTTT. It specifies CASRTGGIGTDTQYF.

This clonotype is medium-sized in the sample. The rearrangement joins TRBV5-1 to TRBJ2-3; 10 bases map to TRBD2. Germline CDR1 SGHRS, CDR2 YFSETQ. With V trimmed by 0 bases and J by 3 bases, 13 bases remained unmatched. CDR3 size: 19 residues. Written as DNA, the CDR3 is TGCGCCAGCAGCTTGGGGGGCTCACCGGGACTAGCGAGTACAGATACGCAGTATTTT. This encodes CASSLGGSPGLASTDTQYF. Looking up the rest from reference TRBV5-1 and TRBJ2-3 gives the full variable domain: KAGVTQTPRYLIKTRGQQVTLSCSPISGHRSVSWYQQTPGQGLQFLFEYFSETQRNKGNFPGRFSGRQFSNSRSEMNVSTLELGDSALYLCASSLGGSPGLASTDTQYFGPGTRLTVL.

In its sample, this clonotype is medium-sized. The rearrangement joins TRBV28 to TRBJ2-7; D may be TRBD2 (6 bases). The CDR3 sequence is 16 residues long. Germline loops: CDR1 MDHEN, CDR2 SYDVKM. V was shortened by 5 bases and J by 4 bases, with 21 bases between the two germline ends. The CDR3 here is CASSGQGGPYPYEQYF. The DNA of the CDR3 is TGTGCCAGCAGTGGGCAGGGAGGCCCCTATCCTTACGAGCAGTACTTC.

CDR3 nucleotides: TGTGCCAGCAGTTACGGGACAGGGGGTATTGGTCAGCCCCAGCATTTT. Protein product: CASSYGTGGIGQPQHF. J is TRBJ1-5 and V is TRBV6-6; 11 bases align to TRBD1. The CDR3 length is 16 residues. The germline V gene encodes CDR1 MNHNY and CDR2 SVGAGI (reference sequence). V was pared by 2 bases and J by 6 bases, with 6 bases of the junction left unmatched.

The rearrangement uses TRBV11-3 and TRBJ2-7; 10 bases are shared with TRBD1. Germline CDR1 and CDR2: SGHNT and YENEEA. The CDR3 consists of 13 residues. Trimming removed 5 bases from V and 7 bases from J; junction bases left unmatched: 5. CDR3 sequence: CASSRGQGNEQYF. The CDR3 coding sequence is TGTGCCAGCAGCCGGGGACAGGGGAATGAGCAGTACTTC.

As for this clonotype: A read error is possible here, since a much larger clone lies one base away. V and J are TRBV7-2 and TRBJ2-7; D unclear. The J call may be in error: the DNA end matches TRBJ2-1 better. Germline V gene lookup returns CDR1 SGHTA and CDR2 FQGNSA. The CDR3 runs to 12 residues. DNA of the CDR3: TGTGCCAGCAGCTTCACACCCTACGAGCAGTTCTTC. As protein: CASSFTPYEQFF.

The chain uses TRBV7-2 and TRBJ1-4; 9 nucleotides align to TRBD1. The ends lost 5 bases at V and 7 bases at J; junction bases unmatched: 11. This CDR3 has 16 residues. Germline values: CDR1 SGHTA, CDR2 FQGNSA. CDR3 sequence reads: CASSTGQGDWSEKLFF. DNA of the CDR3: TGTGCCAGCAGCACGGGACAGGGCGACTGGAGTGAAAAACTGTTTTTT.

The J gene is TRBJ1-2, the V gene TRBV7-2; D gene unclear. The germline V gene has CDR1 SGHTA and CDR2 FQGNSA. V lost 5 bases, J lost 4 bases, and 11 bases lay in between. The CDR3 is made up of 13 amino acids. CDR3 sequence (DNA): TGTGCCAGCAGCCGGACCGATCTCTATGGCTACACCTTC. Translation gives CASSRTDLYGYTF.

This chain uses TRBV11-1 with TRBJ2-3; tentatively, D is TRBD2 (6 bases). Germline loops: CDR1 SGHAT, CDR2 FQDESV (reference sequence). Between the trimmed V and J ends, which lost 1 base and 1 base, there was a span of 12 bases. CDR3 length: 16 amino acids. CDR3 bases: TGTGCCAGCAGCTTAGACACGGGAGCCGGCACAGATACGCAGTATTTT. The encoded protein is CASSLDTGAGTDTQYF.

This clonotype ranks as medium-sized. The CDR3 coding sequence is TGTGCCAGCAGCTTCTTCGCAGACACTGAAGCTTTCTTT. Amino acid sequence: CASSFFADTEAFF. The rearrangement links TRBV7-2 to TRBJ1-1, with unresolved D. V dropped 3 bases and J dropped 3 bases, with 8 bases sitting between them. Looked up from germline, CDR1 is SGHTA and CDR2 is FQGNSA. The CDR3 has 13 residues.

The chain uses TRBV4-3 and TRBJ1-6; D gene ambiguous. V shed 2 bases and J shed 8 bases, with 7 bases lying between them. The germline V gene encodes CDR1 LGHNA and CDR2 YSLEER. The CDR3 extends over 13 amino acids. CDR3 nucleotides: TGCGCCAGCAGCCAAACTACAGATTCACCCCTCCACTTT. It translates to CASSQTTDSPLHF.

This clonotype showed up just a few times. The V call is TRBV7-2, the J call TRBJ2-5, with TRBD2 identical over 13 bases. Germline loops: CDR1 SGHTA, CDR2 FQGNSA. This CDR3 is 16 amino acids long. The ends lost 4 bases at V and 3 bases at J; junction bases unmatched: 5. The CDR3 sequence is CASSSGLAGVEETQYF. The CDR3 nucleotides are TGTGCCAGCAGCTCTGGACTAGCGGGGGTTGAAGAGACCCAGTACTTC.

Ten or more counts support this clonotype. V usage is TRBV7-2 and J usage is TRBJ2-3; TRBD2 matches 15 bases. Germline CDR1 SGHTA, CDR2 FQGNSA. V shed 6 bases and J 4 bases; nucleotides not matched to a gene: 14. CDR3 length equals 19 residues. Here the CDR3 reads CASRLLMGLAGGHADTQYF. CDR3 nucleotide sequence: TGTGCCAGCAGACTACTGATGGGACTAGCGGGGGGCCATGCAGATACGCAGTATTTT. Full variable domain (missing parts from reference TRBV7-2 and TRBJ2-3): GAGVSQSPSNKVTEKGKDVELRCDPISGHTALYWYRQSLGQGLEFLIYFQGNSAPDKSGLPSDRFSAERTGGSVSTLTIQRTQQEDSAVYLCASRLLMGLAGGHADTQYFGPGTRLTVL.

V and J are TRBV3-1 and TRBJ2-7; the D call may be TRBD1 or TRBD2 (5 bases each). V was trimmed by 4 bases and J by 5 bases, leaving 12 bases between them. This CDR3 contains 13 residues. Per germline, CDR1 LGHDT and CDR2 YNNKEL (reference sequence). The CDR3 region is CASSLLGTDEQYF. DNA for the CDR3: TGTGCCAGCAGCCTCCTAGGGACGGACGAGCAGTACTTC.

The V call is TRBV7-9, the J call TRBJ1-1; the match to TRBD1 covers 7 bases. This CDR3 is 12 amino acids long. Trimming took 5 bases from V and 6 from J; bases not matched to a gene: 3. Per the germline V gene, CDR1 is SEHNR and CDR2 is FQNEAQ (reference sequence). The CDR3 protein is CASSLGTAEAFF. Here the CDR3 DNA reads TGTGCCAGCAGCCTAGGGACAGCTGAAGCTTTCTTT. Together with reference TRBV7-9 and TRBJ1-1, the CDR3 gives the full variable domain: DTGVSQNPRHKITKRGQNVTFRCDPISEHNRLYWYRQTLGQGPEFLTYFQNEAQLEKSRLLSDRFSAERPKGSFSTLEIQRTEQGDSAMYLCASSLGTAEAFFGQGTRLTVV.

This clonotype came up a few times. The genes are TRBV11-2 and TRBJ2-1; 12 bases map to TRBD2. The length of the CDR3 is 16 residues. With V trimmed by 5 bases and J by 3 bases, 5 bases remained unmatched. Germline values: CDR1 SGHAT, CDR2 FQNNGV. The CDR3 here is CASSLGTSGYYNEQFF. CDR3 sequence (DNA): TGTGCCAGCAGCCTCGGGACTAGCGGGTACTACAATGAGCAGTTCTTC.

This clonotype turned up a few times. The gene calls are TRBV7-3 and TRBJ2-7; D gene unclear. This CDR3 spans 13 amino acids. Germline V CDR1 and CDR2: SGHTA, FQGTGA. V was clipped by 0 bases and J by 4 bases, with 7 bases between them. The CDR3 sequence: CASSLTRDYEQYF. In DNA form, the CDR3 reads TGTGCCAGCAGCTTAACTAGGGATTACGAGCAGTACTTC.

The chain joins TRBV28 to TRBJ2-7; 7 nucleotides agree with TRBD2. V was pared by 5 bases and J by 1 base, with 8 bases of the junction left unmatched. The length of the CDR3 is 15 residues. Looked up from germline, CDR1 is MDHEN and CDR2 is SYDVKM. The CDR3 loop reads CASSPSGAGSYEQYF. CDR3 bases: TGTGCCAGCAGTCCAAGCGGGGCCGGGTCCTACGAGCAGTACTTC. Using reference TRBV28 and TRBJ2-7 for the parts outside the CDR3, the full variable domain is DVKVTQSSRYLVKRTGEKVFLECVQDMDHENMFWYRQDPGLGLRLIYFSYDVKMKEKGDIPEGYSVSREKKERFSLILESASTNQTSMYLCASSPSGAGSYEQYFGPGTRLTVT.

This clonotype was seen only a few times. This sequence joins TRBV29-1 and TRBJ2-1; D unresolved. The length of the CDR3 is 11 residues. V lost 7 bases and J lost 4, with 8 bases in between. In germline, CDR1 is SQVTM, CDR2 ANQGSEA. CDR3 in DNA: TGCAGCGGGGGTACTTACAATGAGCAGTTCTTC. It codes for CSGGTYNEQFF.

The V call is TRBV6-6, the J call TRBJ1-1, with D tentatively TRBD1 (5 bases). CDR3 length equals 15 residues. Germline CDR1 is MNHNY and CDR2 is SVGAGI (reference sequence). V was trimmed by 0 bases and J by 0 bases, leaving 8 bases between them. CDR3: CASSYSRQLNTEAFF. DNA of the CDR3: TGTGCCAGCAGTTACTCGAGACAGCTGAACACTGAAGCTTTCTTT.

This clonotype was picked up a small number of times. The V and J genes are TRBV7-2 and TRBJ1-1; 7 nucleotides line up with TRBD1. V shed 3 bases, J shed 4 bases, and the junction held 2 bases outside the gene matches. Germline V CDR1 and CDR2: SGHTA, FQGNSA. The CDR3 spans 13 residues. CDR3 loop: CASSFRQGTEAFF. DNA for the CDR3: TGTGCCAGCAGCTTTCGACAGGGCACTGAAGCTTTCTTT.

By its share, this clonotype is medium-sized. The chain links TRBV5-4 to TRBJ2-5; 7 bases map to TRBD1. The CDR3 loop spans 17 amino acids. CDR1 SGHNT and CDR2 YYREEE come from the germline V gene (reference sequence). The V gene end was trimmed by 4 bases and the J gene end by 0 bases; junction bases not matched to a gene: 12. The CDR3 spells CASSPSAGGSYQETQYF. DNA of the CDR3: TGTGCCAGCAGCCCCTCCGCAGGGGGATCTTACCAAGAGACCCAGTACTTC.

Turning to this clonotype: This may stem from a read error, because a much larger clone lies one nucleotide away. V and J are TRBV6-5 and TRBJ2-3; 8 positions match TRBD2. CDR3 length: 12 amino acids. The germline V gene encodes CDR1 MNHEY and CDR2 SVGAGI. CDR3 DNA: TGTGCCAGCCAGACTAGCGAAGATACGCATTATTTT. Translation gives CASQTSEDTHYF.

In its sample, this clonotype is medium-sized (0.01 to 0.1%). The rearrangement links TRBV7-6 to TRBJ2-2; the D is unclear. V lost 2 bases and J lost 1, with 5 bases in between. Germline lookup yields CDR1 SGHVS and CDR2 FNYEAQ. The CDR3 is made up of 14 amino acids. The DNA for the CDR3 is TGTGCCAGCAGCTTAAGACAGAACACCGGGGAGCTGTTTTTT. This codes for CASSLRQNTGELFF.

This clonotype has at least ten counts. The chain couples TRBV29-1 to TRBJ2-1, with D possibly being TRBD1 (5 bases). Trimming stripped 3 bases from V and 6 bases from J, with 9 bases between. The CDR3 covers 12 residues. Germline CDR1 reads SQVTM; CDR2 reads ANQGSEA. The CDR3 coding sequence is TGCAGCGTTGATCGGACACTCAATGAGCAGTTCTTC. Translated: CSVDRTLNEQFF.